The subject of this entry is one TCR beta chain. What antigen it recognizes has not been identified. Per-base quality was not reported, and no clone a single base away is much larger than it. Genomic DNA was isolated from the sorted cells so that the TCRbeta CDR3 region could be sequenced. TCRbeta CDR3 regions were sequenced using the immunoSEQ Assay. TCRdb stores this immuneACCESS table with in-frame sequences only. Part of the clones is absent; in the studies checked, under half of the shortfall reflects unresolved V genes, and no reason is known for the rest. The sample table records about 20,000 clones; 85% to 90% of these occur just once. The top ten hold over 25% of the sample. In the germline V gene, CDR1 corresponds to SGHTA and CDR2 to FQGNSA. The CDR3 has 14 amino acids, counting the end cysteine and phenylalanine. CDR3 DNA only is kept here, 42 bases in frame from base 1. The V end gives up 5 bases and the J end 2 bases, leaving 5 bases in the junction not matched to a gene.

The data stem from a study of OX40 agonist ivuxolimab in advanced cancers. A note on the overall study: Ivuxolimab was a fully human IgG2 agonistic monoclonal antibody targeting the costimulatory receptor OX40 (CD134). Intravenous ivuxolimab was administered to patients every 2 weeks at six dose levels: 0.01, 0.1, 0.3, 1.5, 3 and 10 mg/kg. Of the approximately 54 dose-escalation patients, hepatocellular carcinoma was present in around 20, melanoma in approximately 15, renal cell carcinoma in 9 and head and neck cancer in 9. In the dose-escalation cohort, roughly four fifths of patients were male, and the mean age was approximately 60 years, with a range of roughly 20 to 80. Prior anti-PD-1, anti-PD-L1 or anti-CTLA-4 therapy was permitted, and checkpoint inhibitors had been received by roughly 42% of dose-escalation patients. Partial responses occurred in three dose-escalation patients, of whom one had hepatocellular carcinoma and two had cutaneous melanoma. Peripheral TCRbeta sequencing was intended to test whether TCR sequence diversity was altered and clonal T-cell expansion was caused by ivuxolimab. The monotherapy dose-escalation portion (N = 52 patients) of the phase I ivuxolimab trial is reported in the paper.

The paper's findings and limits, for the study overall: The antigen specificity of the clonally expanded peripheral T cells was not determined. After ivuxolimab, expanded clones were on average more numerous among CD8+ T cells than among CD4+ T cells. In the 0.1-3.0 mg/kg groups, partial responders were among the patients with the lowest normalized peripheral clonal expansion, particularly in CD8+ T cells. At doses of 0.1 to 3.0 mg/kg, clonal expansion of both CD4+ and CD8+ T cells in blood was seen between baseline and week 6. Low levels of normalized T-cell clonal expansion were also shown by some nonresponding patients.

Patients with autoimmune disease history or receiving systemic immunosuppression were excluded from the trial. Peripheral blood for TCR sequencing was drawn from every dose cohort at baseline, at cycle 4 day 1 and at cycle 7 day 1. Samples were obtained from an open-label, multicenter, first-in-human phase I dose-escalation trial of ivuxolimab. The trial enrolled adults with locally advanced or metastatic head and neck squamous cell, hepatocellular, melanoma or renal cell carcinoma. CD4+ and CD8+ T cells were sorted separately from peripheral blood before TCR sequencing. This specimen consisted of CD4+ or CD8+ T cells sorted from blood, obtained in a trial of the OX40 agonist ivuxolimab. The clonotype was recovered from an adult with an advanced solid tumor such as melanoma, head and neck, liver or kidney cancer. The V gene is TRBV7-2 and the J gene is TRBJ1-2, and 7 junctional nucleotides match TRBD1. The encoded CDR3 is CASSILQGNYGYTF. Here is the DNA: TGTGCCAGCAGCATTCTACAGGGGAACTATGGCTACACCTTC.